The rows below give T cell receptor beta chains drawn from one sample of a study of blood T cells in healthy people across ages. TCRdb re-called the 5' RACE reads through MiXCR, storing one row per CDR3 protein. The table has about 780,000 distinct CDR3 sequences, under 80% seen once. Sequences were obtained from blood. All receptors come from a man younger than 40 in good health. Each CDR3 is given with its conserved first and last residue. The order of the fields is D gene, V gene, clone size, J gene, CDR3 protein, CDR3 DNA. D genes are given only for firm matches. The size entry is marked missing in some rows and otherwise reads once, few, many or a size class.

d_gene: NA
v_gene: TRBV18
abundance: NA
j_gene: TRBJ2-3
CDR3aa: CASSPQPSGSGDTQYF
CDR3nt: TGTGCCAGCTCACCGCAACCGAGCGGGTCGGGTGATACGCAGTATTTT

d_gene: NA
v_gene: TRBV12-3/TRBV12-4
abundance: few
j_gene: TRBJ2-5
CDR3aa: CASSRTSSVQETQYF
CDR3nt: TGTGCCAGCAGCCGAACTAGTTCAGTGCAAGAGACCCAGTACTTC

d_gene: NA
v_gene: TRBV2
abundance: NA
j_gene: TRBJ2-4
CDR3aa: CASSILAKNIQYF
CDR3nt: TGTGCCAGCAGTATTTTAGCCAAAAACATTCAGTACTTC

d_gene: NA
v_gene: TRBV7-3
abundance: NA
j_gene: TRBJ1-1
CDR3aa: CASSLTWGPKGFGTEAFF
CDR3nt: TGTGCCAGCAGCTTAACATGGGGCCCGAAAGGGTTCGGCACTGAAGCTTTCTTT

d_gene: NA
v_gene: TRBV12-3/TRBV12-4
abundance: NA
j_gene: TRBJ2-5
CDR3aa: CASSLARAGGEQYF
CDR3nt: TGTGCCAGCAGTTTAGCCCGGGCCGGCGGGGAGCAGTACTTC

d_gene: NA
v_gene: TRBV5-1
abundance: few
j_gene: TRBJ2-5
CDR3aa: CASSDGEQTQYF
CDR3nt: TGCGCCAGCAGCGATGGAGAACAGACCCAGTACTTC

d_gene: NA
v_gene: TRBV12-3/TRBV12-4
abundance: few
j_gene: TRBJ1-4
CDR3aa: CASSLVQQERKLFF
CDR3nt: TGTGCCAGCAGTTTGGTGCAGCAAGAGAGAAAACTGTTTTTT

d_gene: TRBD2
v_gene: TRBV20-1
abundance: few
j_gene: TRBJ2-7
CDR3aa: CSARDLEREVEQYF
CDR3nt: TGCAGTGCTAGAGATTTAGAGCGGGAGGTCGAGCAGTACTTC

d_gene: NA
v_gene: TRBV28
abundance: NA
j_gene: TRBJ2-2
CDR3aa: CASRWTTGELFF
CDR3nt: TGTGCCAGCCGGTGGACCACCGGGGAGCTGTTTTTT

d_gene: TRBD1
v_gene: TRBV28
abundance: NA
j_gene: TRBJ1-1
CDR3aa: CASGGTGGSRAFF
CDR3nt: TGTGCCAGCGGGGGGACAGGGGGTTCGCGAGCTTTCTTT

d_gene: NA
v_gene: TRBV2
abundance: few
j_gene: TRBJ2-6
CDR3aa: CASSPQGVNVLTF
CDR3nt: TGTGCCAGCAGTCCACAGGGTGTCAACGTCCTGACTTTC

d_gene: NA
v_gene: TRBV28
abundance: few
j_gene: TRBJ2-7
CDR3aa: CASSLSKGRYEQYF
CDR3nt: TGTGCCAGCAGTTTGTCGAAGGGCAGGTACGAGCAGTACTTC

d_gene: NA
v_gene: TRBV7-3
abundance: NA
j_gene: TRBJ1-2
CDR3aa: CASSPQPRQDGRGYTF
CDR3nt: TGTGCCAGCAGCCCCCAGCCCCGGCAGGACGGTCGTGGCTACACCTTC

d_gene: NA
v_gene: TRBV4-3
abundance: few
j_gene: TRBJ2-7
CDR3aa: CASSQDGPVGPYEQYF
CDR3nt: TGCGCCAGCAGCCAAGATGGTCCGGTGGGTCCCTACGAGCAGTACTTC

d_gene: NA
v_gene: TRBV7-6
abundance: few
j_gene: TRBJ2-5
CDR3aa: CASSGGAYNEQYF
CDR3nt: TGTGCCAGCAGCGGGGGGGCCTACAATGAGCAGTACTTC

d_gene: TRBD1
v_gene: TRBV9
abundance: few
j_gene: TRBJ1-4
CDR3aa: CASSKGTGDEKLFF
CDR3nt: TGTGCCAGCAGCAAAGGGACAGGGGATGAAAAACTGTTTTTT

d_gene: NA
v_gene: TRBV20-1
abundance: few
j_gene: TRBJ2-3
CDR3aa: CSARVSAATDTQYF
CDR3nt: TGCAGTGCTAGAGTTTCAGCGGCTACAGATACGCAGTATTTT

d_gene: TRBD1
v_gene: TRBV6-5
abundance: NA
j_gene: TRBJ2-1
CDR3aa: CASRKDREQFF
CDR3nt: TGTGCCAGCAGGAAGGACAGGGAGCAGTTCTTC

d_gene: TRBD1
v_gene: TRBV15
abundance: NA
j_gene: TRBJ2-1
CDR3aa: CATSGRQGNVPYNEQFF
CDR3nt: TGTGCCACCAGCGGGCGACAGGGGAATGTCCCCTACAATGAGCAGTTCTTC

d_gene: NA
v_gene: TRBV12-3/TRBV12-4
abundance: NA
j_gene: TRBJ2-7
CDR3aa: CASSLGTPNYEQYF
CDR3nt: TGTGCCAGCAGTTTAGGGACACCGAATTACGAGCAGTACTTC

d_gene: NA
v_gene: TRBV6-5
abundance: NA
j_gene: TRBJ2-7
CDR3aa: CASSGAASYEQYF
CDR3nt: TGTGCCAGCAGTGGGGCAGCCTCCTACGAGCAGTACTTC

d_gene: NA
v_gene: TRBV6-2/TRBV6-3
abundance: NA
j_gene: TRBJ1-1
CDR3aa: CASSYSSRNTEAFF
CDR3nt: TGTGCCAGCAGTTACTCGAGCAGGAACACTGAAGCTTTCTTT

d_gene: TRBD1
v_gene: TRBV6-6
abundance: NA
j_gene: TRBJ2-7
CDR3aa: CASSYTGQGATYEQYF
CDR3nt: TGTGCCAGCAGTTACACCGGACAGGGGGCAACCTACGAGCAGTACTTC

d_gene: NA
v_gene: TRBV29-1
abundance: many
j_gene: TRBJ2-3
CDR3aa: CSATVSGDTQYF
CDR3nt: TGCAGCGCGACAGTCTCTGGAGATACGCAGTATTTT

d_gene: NA
v_gene: TRBV5-4
abundance: NA
j_gene: TRBJ2-6
CDR3aa: CASSTHRDTSGANVLTF
CDR3nt: TGTGCCAGCAGCACACACCGGGACACGTCTGGGGCCAACGTCCTGACTTTC

d_gene: NA
v_gene: TRBV20-1
abundance: few
j_gene: TRBJ2-5
CDR3aa: CSGRVQETQYF
CDR3nt: TGCAGTGGCAGGGTCCAAGAGACCCAGTACTTC

d_gene: NA
v_gene: TRBV20-1
abundance: NA
j_gene: TRBJ1-4
CDR3aa: CSASEQTLNEKLFF
CDR3nt: TGCAGTGCTAGTGAACAGACCCTTAATGAAAAACTGTTTTTT

d_gene: NA
v_gene: TRBV3-1
abundance: NA
j_gene: TRBJ2-3
CDR3aa: CASSQEGPYTQYF
CDR3nt: TGTGCCAGCAGCCAAGAAGGCCCATATACGCAGTATTTT

d_gene: TRBD1
v_gene: TRBV27
abundance: once
j_gene: TRBJ2-7
CDR3aa: CASRKGQMSSYEQYF
CDR3nt: TGTGCCAGCAGAAAGGGACAGATGAGCTCCTACGAGCAGTACTTC

d_gene: NA
v_gene: TRBV29-1
abundance: NA
j_gene: TRBJ2-3
CDR3aa: CSVELGQQTDTQYF
CDR3nt: TGCAGCGTTGAACTGGGTCAGCAGACAGATACGCAGTATTTT

d_gene: NA
v_gene: TRBV10-3
abundance: few
j_gene: TRBJ1-1
CDR3aa: CATESNTEAFF
CDR3nt: TGTGCCACCGAATCAAACACTGAAGCTTTCTTT

d_gene: NA
v_gene: TRBV7-9
abundance: many
j_gene: TRBJ2-1
CDR3aa: CASSLTSGEQFF
CDR3nt: TGTGCCAGCAGCTTGACTAGTGGTGAGCAGTTCTTC

d_gene: NA
v_gene: TRBV6-5
abundance: NA
j_gene: TRBJ2-5
CDR3aa: CASSSPAKQYF
CDR3nt: TGTGCCAGCAGTTCCCCGGCGAAGCAGTACTTC

d_gene: TRBD2
v_gene: TRBV6-5
abundance: NA
j_gene: TRBJ2-1
CDR3aa: CASSYGWGGRNNEQFF
CDR3nt: TGTGCCAGCAGTTACGGTTGGGGCGGGAGAAACAATGAGCAGTTCTTC

d_gene: TRBD1
v_gene: TRBV7-9
abundance: NA
j_gene: TRBJ2-7
CDR3aa: CASSQTQYGEPGQGVHEQYF
CDR3nt: TGTGCCAGCAGCCAAACCCAATATGGGGAACCGGGACAGGGGGTCCACGAGCAGTACTTC

d_gene: NA
v_gene: TRBV6-5
abundance: NA
j_gene: TRBJ2-7
CDR3aa: CASSYEGVHDEQYF
CDR3nt: TGTGCCAGCAGTTACGAGGGGGTCCATGACGAGCAGTACTTC

d_gene: NA
v_gene: TRBV4-1
abundance: few
j_gene: TRBJ2-5
CDR3aa: CASSHNRGSQETQYF
CDR3nt: TGCGCCAGCAGCCACAATAGGGGCTCCCAAGAGACCCAGTACTTC

d_gene: TRBD1
v_gene: TRBV20-1
abundance: many
j_gene: TRBJ1-2
CDR3aa: CSARAGTAFYGYTF
CDR3nt: TGCAGTGCTCGGGCCGGGACAGCGTTCTATGGCTACACCTTC

d_gene: TRBD2
v_gene: TRBV7-9
abundance: NA
j_gene: TRBJ2-5
CDR3aa: CASSTRLAEQETQYF
CDR3nt: TGTGCCAGCAGCACACGACTAGCGGAACAAGAGACCCAGTACTTC

d_gene: NA
v_gene: TRBV6-2/TRBV6-3
abundance: NA
j_gene: TRBJ2-1
CDR3aa: CASSMGSEQFF
CDR3nt: TGTGCCAGCAGTATGGGGAGTGAGCAGTTCTTC

d_gene: NA
v_gene: TRBV10-3
abundance: NA
j_gene: TRBJ2-7
CDR3aa: CAISVTLSTVEQYF
CDR3nt: TGTGCCATCAGTGTAACGCTGAGTACGGTAGAGCAGTACTTC

d_gene: NA
v_gene: TRBV12-3/TRBV12-4
abundance: NA
j_gene: TRBJ2-3
CDR3aa: CASFEGRGPFGTDTQYF
CDR3nt: TGTGCCAGCTTCGAGGGCAGGGGCCCCTTTGGCACAGATACGCAGTATTTT

d_gene: NA
v_gene: TRBV6-2/TRBV6-3
abundance: NA
j_gene: TRBJ2-7
CDR3aa: CASSYSSTEQYF
CDR3nt: TGTGCCAGCAGTTACTCTTCTACTGAGCAGTACTTC

d_gene: TRBD1
v_gene: TRBV7-2
abundance: few
j_gene: TRBJ1-6
CDR3aa: CASSLAAGTVNSPLHF
CDR3nt: TGTGCCAGCAGCTTAGCGGCAGGGACAGTCAATTCACCCCTCCACTTT

d_gene: TRBD2
v_gene: TRBV5-1
abundance: NA
j_gene: TRBJ2-3
CDR3aa: CASSLGDGGATDTQYF
CDR3nt: TGCGCCAGCAGCTTGGGGGACGGGGGGGCGACAGATACGCAGTATTTT

d_gene: NA
v_gene: TRBV5-1
abundance: few
j_gene: TRBJ2-5
CDR3aa: CASSPGTASTKQYF
CDR3nt: TGCGCCAGCAGCCCCGGGACGGCCTCTACGAAGCAGTACTTC

d_gene: NA
v_gene: TRBV4-3
abundance: few
j_gene: TRBJ2-3
CDR3aa: CASSRTLVDTQYF
CDR3nt: TGCGCCAGCAGCCGGACACTAGTGGATACGCAGTATTTT

d_gene: NA
v_gene: TRBV6-2/TRBV6-3
abundance: NA
j_gene: TRBJ2-5
CDR3aa: CASSTRGSLRETQYF
CDR3nt: TGTGCCAGCAGTACCCGGGGGAGCCTCAGGGAGACCCAGTACTTC

d_gene: TRBD2
v_gene: TRBV6-6
abundance: NA
j_gene: TRBJ2-1
CDR3aa: CASSTWDSGENNEQFF
CDR3nt: TGTGCCAGCAGTACCTGGGATAGCGGGGAAAACAATGAGCAGTTCTTC

d_gene: TRBD1
v_gene: TRBV9
abundance: few
j_gene: TRBJ2-6
CDR3aa: CASSVPTGTGYTGANVLTF
CDR3nt: TGTGCCAGCAGCGTCCCGACTGGGACAGGCTATACTGGGGCCAACGTCCTGACTTTC

d_gene: TRBD2
v_gene: TRBV7-9
abundance: NA
j_gene: TRBJ2-1
CDR3aa: CASSPETAGGPYNEQFF
CDR3nt: TGTGCCAGCAGTCCGGAAACAGCGGGGGGGCCCTACAATGAGCAGTTCTTC

d_gene: NA
v_gene: TRBV28
abundance: once
j_gene: TRBJ2-5
CDR3aa: CASSLPAWGLQETQYF
CDR3nt: TGTGCCAGCAGCCTGCCCGCGTGGGGCCTCCAAGAGACCCAGTACTTC

d_gene: NA
v_gene: TRBV4-3
abundance: NA
j_gene: TRBJ2-5
CDR3aa: CASSQVVGEGTQYF
CDR3nt: TGCGCCAGCAGCCAAGTAGTCGGGGAAGGGACCCAGTACTTC

d_gene: NA
v_gene: TRBV7-2
abundance: NA
j_gene: TRBJ2-1
CDR3aa: CASRVITEQFF
CDR3nt: TGTGCCAGCAGGGTAATAACTGAGCAGTTCTTC

d_gene: NA
v_gene: TRBV12-3/TRBV12-4
abundance: NA
j_gene: TRBJ1-2
CDR3aa: CASSLSRWHGYTF
CDR3nt: TGTGCCAGCAGTTTAAGTCGGTGGCACGGCTACACCTTC

d_gene: TRBD2
v_gene: TRBV4-3
abundance: NA
j_gene: TRBJ2-7
CDR3aa: CASSWTSGGVSYEQYF
CDR3nt: TGCGCCAGCAGCTGGACTAGCGGGGGGGTCTCCTACGAGCAGTACTTC

d_gene: TRBD1
v_gene: TRBV3-1
abundance: NA
j_gene: TRBJ2-7
CDR3aa: CASCSGGVSYEQYF
CDR3nt: TGTGCCAGCTGTTCAGGGGGCGTAAGCTACGAGCAGTACTTC

d_gene: NA
v_gene: TRBV6-2/TRBV6-3
abundance: NA
j_gene: TRBJ1-2
CDR3aa: CASRDRADGRGYTF
CDR3nt: TGTGCCAGCAGGGACCGGGCGGACGGGCGTGGCTACACCTTC

d_gene: TRBD1
v_gene: TRBV5-1
abundance: few
j_gene: TRBJ1-2
CDR3aa: CASSFTGVLFGYTF
CDR3nt: TGCGCCAGCAGCTTTACAGGGGTGCTCTTTGGCTACACCTTC